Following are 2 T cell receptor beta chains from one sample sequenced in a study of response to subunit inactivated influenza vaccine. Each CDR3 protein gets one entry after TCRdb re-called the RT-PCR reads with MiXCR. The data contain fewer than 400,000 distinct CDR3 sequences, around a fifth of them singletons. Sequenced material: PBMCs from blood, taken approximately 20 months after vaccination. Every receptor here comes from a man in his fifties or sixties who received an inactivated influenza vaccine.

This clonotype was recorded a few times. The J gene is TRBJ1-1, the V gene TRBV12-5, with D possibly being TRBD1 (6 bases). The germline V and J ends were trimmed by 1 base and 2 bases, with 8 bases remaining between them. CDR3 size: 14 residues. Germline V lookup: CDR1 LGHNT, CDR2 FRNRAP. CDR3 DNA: TGTGCTAGTGGTTTGGCCAGGGGCAACACTGAAGCTTTCTTT. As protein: CASGLARGNTEAFF. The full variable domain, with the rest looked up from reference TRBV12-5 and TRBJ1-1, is DARVTQTPRHKVTEMGQEVTMRCQPILGHNTVFWYRQTMMQGLELLAYFRNRAPLDDSGMPKDRFSAEMPDATLATLKIQPSEPRDSAVYFCASGLARGNTEAFFGQGTRLTVV.

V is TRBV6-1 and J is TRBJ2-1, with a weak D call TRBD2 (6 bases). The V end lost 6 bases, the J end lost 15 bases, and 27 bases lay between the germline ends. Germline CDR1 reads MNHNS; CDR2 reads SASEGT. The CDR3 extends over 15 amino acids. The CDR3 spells CASRSLGWRERNPFF. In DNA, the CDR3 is TGTGCCAGCAGATCGTTAGGGTGGCGGGAAAGGAATCCGTTCTTC.